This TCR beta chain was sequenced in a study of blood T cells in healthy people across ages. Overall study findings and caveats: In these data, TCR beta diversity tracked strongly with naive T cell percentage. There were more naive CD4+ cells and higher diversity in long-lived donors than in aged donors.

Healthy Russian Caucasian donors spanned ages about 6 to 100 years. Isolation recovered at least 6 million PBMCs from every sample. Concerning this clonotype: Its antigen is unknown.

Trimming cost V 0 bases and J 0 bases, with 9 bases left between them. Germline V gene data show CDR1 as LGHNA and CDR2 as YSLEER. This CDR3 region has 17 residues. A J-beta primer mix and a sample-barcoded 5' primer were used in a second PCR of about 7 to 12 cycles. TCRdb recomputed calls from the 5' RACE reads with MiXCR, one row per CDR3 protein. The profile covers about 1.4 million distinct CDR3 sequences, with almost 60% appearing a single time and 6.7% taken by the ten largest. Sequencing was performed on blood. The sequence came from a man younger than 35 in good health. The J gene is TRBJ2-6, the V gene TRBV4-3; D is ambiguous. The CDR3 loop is CASSQESRLSGANVLTF. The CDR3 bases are TGCGCCAGCAGCCAAGAGTCAAGACTCTCTGGGGCCAACGTCCTGACTTTC.